This is a list of T cell receptor beta chains from one sample in a study of blood T cell repertoires in COVID-19. The method was immunoSEQ multiplex PCR; TCRdb's version includes in-frame clones alone and lacks a portion of them. This sample has about 110,000 clones, with 65% to 75% found just once. Source material: peripheral blood. The receptors originated from a human donor with acute or convalescent COVID-19. The donor label of this sample is uncertain. The conserved cysteine and the conserved F or W are not part of the CDR3 here.

j_call v_call cdr3_length cdr3_aa
TRBJ2-1 TRBV7-9 12 ASSLLGGAYEQF
TRBJ1-2 TRBV28 16 ASSLKQGLSPINYGYT
TRBJ1-5 TRBV4-2 16 ASSQDWGQGSTERPQH
TRBJ2-4 TRBV3-1/TRBV3-2 13 ASSPRSGQFGIQY
TRBJ1-5 TRBV28 14 ASSLGQGYSNQPQH
TRBJ1-3 TRBV5-1 12 ASSGGGSGNTIY
TRBJ2-7 TRBV10-3 14 AISEGRGARSYEQY
TRBJ1-3 TRBV12-5 13 ASGLGGTLGNTIY
TRBJ2-1 TRBV5-5 11 ASSSGSFNEQF
TRBJ2-5 TRBV4-1 13 ATSGAPILQETQY
TRBJ1-6 TRBV6-5 12 ASRRDRGLSPLH
TRBJ2-3 TRBV7-9 15 ASSAGLAGLQTDTQY
TRBJ1-4 TRBV6-5 13 ASSYGGQGGEKLF
TRBJ2-7 TRBV5-1 12 ASSRQGAEYEQY
TRBJ2-3 TRBV13 17 ASSLGLAGGPRETDTQY
TRBJ2-1 TRBV2 15 ASSEALLAGGYNEQF
TRBJ2-1 TRBV5-1 13 ASSLQAGGHNEQF
TRBJ2-1 TRBV12-5 14 ASGLSGGASYNEQF
TRBJ2-2 TRBV5-1 13 ASSWTSGVTGELF
TRBJ1-3 TRBV10-3 12 AISESWQGNTIY
TRBJ1-1 TRBV18 10 ASSLRYTEAF
TRBJ2-3 TRBV6-4 13 ASSASGGFTDTQY
TRBJ2-5 TRBV5-1 15 ASSVGWSRDREETQY
TRBJ2-2 TRBV19 16 ASRTPLLAGELTGELF
TRBJ2-3 TRBV6-5 10 ASAPRTDTQY
TRBJ2-3 TRBV6-5 14 ASSYLSGFSTDTQY
TRBJ1-4 TRBV5-6 11 ASSTRDRGKLF
TRBJ1-1 TRBV5-6 13 ASSLVGTGETEAF
TRBJ2-2 TRBV7-8 14 ASSLEQDTNTGELF
TRBJ1-4 TRBV11-2 13 ASSLRGGEDEKLF
TRBJ2-4 TRBV7-9 11 ASSLGGENIQY
TRBJ1-6 TRBV5-1 14 ASSWEGGSYNSPLH
TRBJ1-5 TRBV4-1 20 ASSQEWWSPTGGGNGNQPQH
TRBJ1-2 TRBV19 12 ASSPLEWLYGYT
TRBJ2-3 TRBV9 11 ASSGTSTDTQY
TRBJ2-7 TRBV24-1 13 ATSRSGTGGYEQY
TRBJ2-3 TRBV20-1 12 SASGQELTDTQY